The present TCR beta chain was sequenced within a study of regulatory T cells in long-lasting Graves disease. This clonotype was detected many times. V lost 0 bases and J lost 7, with 7 bases in between. The CDR3 spans 13 residues. Researchers made TCR beta libraries by using iRepertoire HTBI primers and running Arm-PCR on CDR3 regions. TCRdb analysed the multiplex PCR reads with MiXCR anew, one entry per CDR3 protein. Of roughly 420,000 distinct CDR3 sequences in the sample, 16% were seen once. Time point reported: newly diagnosed GD, antithyroid drugs for less than 3 months. RNA extracted from PBMCs served as the sequencing template. The guidelines of the American Thyroid Association were the basis for diagnosing Graves' disease. This same sample was also taken into another study, of T cells in Graves' hyperthyroidism and ophthalmopathy.

The receptor was isolated from a woman in her thirties with Graves disease. This chain joins TRBV12-3 or TRBV12-4 and TRBJ2-1, with no clear D. The material sequenced was peripheral blood mononuclear cells (PBMCs), taken at new diagnosis, from a patient treated with antithyroid drugs. DNA of the CDR3: TGTGCCAGCAGTTTAGCGGTATTAAATGAGCAGTTCTTC. It is translated as CASSLAVLNEQFF.